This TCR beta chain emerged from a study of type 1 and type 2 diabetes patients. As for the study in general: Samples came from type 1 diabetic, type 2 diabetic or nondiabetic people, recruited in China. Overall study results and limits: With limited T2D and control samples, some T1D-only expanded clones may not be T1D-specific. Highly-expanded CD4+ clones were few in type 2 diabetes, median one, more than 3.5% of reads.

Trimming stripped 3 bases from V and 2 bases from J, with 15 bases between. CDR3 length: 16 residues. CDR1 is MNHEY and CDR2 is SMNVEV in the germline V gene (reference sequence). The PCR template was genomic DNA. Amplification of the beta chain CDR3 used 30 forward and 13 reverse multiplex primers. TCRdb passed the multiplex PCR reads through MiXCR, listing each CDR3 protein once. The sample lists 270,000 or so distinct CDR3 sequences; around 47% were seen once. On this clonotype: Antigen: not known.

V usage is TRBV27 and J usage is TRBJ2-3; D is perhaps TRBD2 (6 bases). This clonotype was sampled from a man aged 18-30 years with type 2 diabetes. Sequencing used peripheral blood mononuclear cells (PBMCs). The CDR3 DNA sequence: TGTGCCAGCAGTTTGGCTCCCCCGGGACTCACAGATACGCAGTATTTT. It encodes CASSLAPPGLTDTQYF.